This entry lists 19 T cell receptor beta chains sequenced from one sample in a study of identifying expanded T cells in peripheral blood. Data came from immunoSEQ multiplex PCR; TCRdb stores just in-frame clones and leaves some out. The data contain about 78,000 clones, 70% to 90% of them seen just once; the ten biggest clones take up more than 15%. Sequencing was performed on blood. These receptors came from a person between 18 and 70 years old in good health.

This clone was recorded only once. The chain employs TRBV7-6 and TRBJ2-5; possibly TRBD1 for D (6 bases). The CDR3 totals 16 residues. In germline, CDR1 is SGHVS, CDR2 FNYEAQ. V was shortened by 0 bases and J by 4 bases, with 15 bases between the two germline ends. CDR3 nucleotides: TGTGCCAGCAGCTTAGCGACAGGAAGAGTAGGAGAGACCCAGTACTTC. Its protein product is CASSLATGRVGETQYF.

The DNA for the CDR3 is TGTGCCAGCAGCTCGCAGCAGGGGGGAAACACCATATATTTT. It is translated as CASSSQQGGNTIYF. This chain joins TRBV5-4 and TRBJ1-3; perhaps TRBD1 as D (6 bases). The CDR3 runs to 14 residues. Germline V gene lookup returns CDR1 SGHNT and CDR2 YYREEE (reference sequence). The V and J ends lost 3 bases and 4 bases respectively, with 11 bases between them.

This rearrangement joins TRBV7-8 to TRBJ1-3; possibly TRBD1 for D (6 bases). V lost 0 bases, J lost 3 bases, and 12 bases lay in between. Germline CDR1 reads SGHVS; CDR2 reads FQNEAQ. The CDR3 extends over 16 amino acids. The CDR3 sequence: CASSLAAAGDGNTIYF. CDR3 DNA: TGTGCCAGCAGCTTAGCGGCCGCAGGGGATGGAAACACCATATATTTT.

This clone was found a few times. The genes are TRBV21-1 and TRBJ1-1. TRBV21-1 is a documented pseudogene. The CDR3 totals 16 residues. The CDR3 sequence: CASSSHRTRGISEAFF. The DNA of the CDR3 is TGTGCCAGCAGCTCCCACAGGACCCGGGGAATATCTGAAGCTTTCTTT.

The chain recombines TRBV28 with TRBJ2-1; 8 bases line up with TRBD2. Trimming removed 5 bases from V and 5 bases from J; junction bases left unmatched: 8. From germline, CDR1 is MDHEN and CDR2 SYDVKM. The CDR3 runs to 15 residues. CDR3 sequence: CASSPPGLGDNEQFF. As DNA, the CDR3 is TGTGCCAGCAGTCCCCCGGGACTAGGGGACAATGAGCAGTTCTTC.

The chain has TRBV9 and TRBJ1-3, with 8 bases identical to TRBD1. The CDR3 is 15 amino acids. V shed 3 bases, J shed 2 bases, and the junction held 4 bases outside the gene matches. Germline V gives CDR1 SGDLS, CDR2 YYNGEE. The CDR3 here is CASSAEQGAGNTIYF. CDR3 bases: TGTGCCAGCAGCGCTGAACAGGGGGCTGGAAACACCATATATTTT. Full variable domain (missing parts from reference TRBV9 and TRBJ1-3): DSGVTQTPKHLITATGQRVTLRCSPRSGDLSVYWYQQSLDQGLQFLIQYYNGEERAKGNILERFSAQQFPDLHSELNLSSLELGDSALYFCASSAEQGAGNTIYFGEGSWLTVV.

This sequence joins TRBV7-2 and TRBJ2-3, with D hard to call. The germline CDR1 and CDR2 sequences are SGHTA and FQGNSA. The CDR3 covers 16 residues. V was clipped by 2 bases and J by 1 base, with 13 bases between them. In DNA form, the CDR3 reads TGTGCCAGCAGCTTAAATGTTCCGCCGCGCACAGATACGCAGTATTTT. Amino acids: CASSLNVPPRTDTQYF.

This chain joins TRBV27 and TRBJ2-1; D may be TRBD2 (5 bases). The V gene lost 5 bases and the J gene lost 3 bases, with 14 bases spanning the gap. The CDR3 totals 15 residues. The V gene's germline CDR1 is MNHEY and CDR2 SMNVEV (reference sequence). The CDR3 loop reads CASSPLNGVYNEQFF. Written as DNA, the CDR3 is TGTGCCAGCAGTCCTCTCAACGGGGTCTACAATGAGCAGTTCTTC.

CDR3 coding DNA: TGTGCCAGCAGTTTGACGGGGACGGCGGGAAACACCATATATTTT. Its translation: CASSLTGTAGNTIYF. V gene TRBV28 combines with J gene TRBJ1-3; a possible D gene is TRBD1 (5 bases). Trimming cost V 3 bases and J 4 bases, with 13 bases left between them. The germline gives CDR1 MDHEN, CDR2 SYDVKM. The CDR3 is made up of 15 amino acids.

This clone was detected only a few times. The V and J genes are TRBV19 and TRBJ2-3, with 7 positions matching TRBD1. Germline CDR1 reads LNHDA; CDR2 reads SQIVND (reference sequence). Trimming at V came to 2 bases and at J to 6 bases, leaving 8 bases not matched to a gene. The CDR3 runs to 15 residues. The CDR3 sequence: CASSIMGQSQDTQYF. CDR3 sequence (DNA): TGTGCCAGTAGTATAATGGGACAGAGTCAGGATACGCAGTATTTT.

This sequence joins TRBV7-3 and TRBJ2-5; 10 bases are a match to TRBD1. CDR1 is SGHTA and CDR2 is FQGTGA in the germline V gene. The CDR3 consists of 15 residues. After removal of 5 bases from V and 5 bases from J, the junction contained 8 bases not matched to a gene. CDR3 sequence: CASSLPTGGIETQYF. The CDR3, as DNA: TGTGCCAGCAGCCTCCCGACAGGGGGCATTGAGACCCAGTACTTC.

The DNA for the CDR3 is TGTGCCAGCAGCTTGGACAAATACAATGAGCAGTTCTTC. It encodes CASSLDKYNEQFF. The chain carries TRBV5-6 and TRBJ2-1; D is unresolved. Germline V gives CDR1 SGHDT, CDR2 YYEEEE. V lost 0 bases and J lost 4, with 5 bases in between. This CDR3 region has 13 residues. The whole variable domain, filled in from reference TRBV5-6 and TRBJ2-1, reads DAGVTQSPTHLIKTRGQQVTLRCSPKSGHDTVSWYQQALGQGPQFIFQYYEEEERQRGNFPDRFSGHQFPNYSSELNVNALLLGDSALYLCASSLDKYNEQFFGPGTRLTVL.

This sequence joins TRBV2 and TRBJ1-3; D is unresolved. V shed 1 base and J shed 0 bases, with 10 bases lying between them. CDR3 length equals 16 residues. Germline CDR1 reads SNHLY; CDR2 reads FYNNEI. The CDR3 DNA reads TGTGCCAGCAGTGAAGAATTCCAGGCCTCTGGAAACACCATATATTTT. This translates into CASSEEFQASGNTIYF.

The chain joins TRBV15 to TRBJ1-2; D is ambiguous. V was pared by 6 bases and J by 0 bases, with 8 bases between. CDR3 length equals 13 residues. Germline V gene lookup returns CDR1 LNHNV and CDR2 YYDKDF (reference sequence). CDR3 DNA: TGTGCCACCAGTCCGTCAGCTAACTATGGCTACACCTTC. It yields the protein CATSPSANYGYTF.

The CDR3 sequence: CASRPVGVTMNTEAFF. In DNA, the CDR3 is TGTGCCAGCCGGCCTGTCGGGGTCACCATGAACACTGAAGCTTTCTTT. The chain has TRBV27 and TRBJ1-1, with D uncertain. V lost 8 bases, J lost 0 bases, and 19 bases lay in between. The CDR3 has 16 amino acids. Germline values: CDR1 MNHEY, CDR2 SMNVEV (reference sequence).

Only a few counts were recorded for this clone. The rearrangement links TRBV2 to TRBJ2-1; 7 positions match TRBD2. Germline trimming cut 2 bases from V and 0 bases from J; bases unmatched to any gene: 7. The germline V gene encodes CDR1 SNHLY and CDR2 FYNNEI. CDR3 length: 17 amino acids. CDR3 DNA sequence: TGTGCCAGCAGTGAATACCGGGCTAGCGGCTCCTACAATGAGCAGTTCTTC. Protein product: CASSEYRASGSYNEQFF.

The chain combines TRBV4-2 with TRBJ2-3; 12 bases fit TRBD2. Trimming cost V 3 bases and J 1 base; bases outside gene matches: 2. Germline CDR1 and CDR2: LGHNA and YNFKEQ. This CDR3 region has 16 residues. The CDR3 DNA is TGTGCCAGCAGCCAGCGGACTAGCGGGGGCACAGATACGCAGTATTTT. It is translated as CASSQRTSGGTDTQYF.

J is TRBJ1-2 and V is TRBV6-5; 8 bases fit TRBD1. The CDR3 contains 13 residues. Germline V gene lookup returns CDR1 MNHEY and CDR2 SVGAGI. The trim removed 6 bases at V and 3 bases at J, leaving 3 bases unmatched. CDR3 in amino acids: CASSVDRDYGYTF. CDR3 coding DNA: TGTGCCAGCAGCGTGGACAGGGACTATGGCTACACCTTC.

J is TRBJ1-2 and V is TRBV6-6; D not resolved. The CDR3 length is 14 residues. The V end was cut by 3 bases, the J end by 4 bases, with 12 bases between. The germline V gene has CDR1 MNHNY and CDR2 SVGAGI (reference sequence). The CDR3 region has the DNA TGTGCCAGCAGTTATTCAGAGTCCTCCTATGGCTACACCTTC. Translation: CASSYSESSYGYTF.